This TCR beta chain was captured in a study of regulatory T cells in long-lasting Graves disease. Specified time point: newly diagnosed GD, antithyroid drugs for less than 3 months. Extracted PBMC RNA gave rise to the TCR library. Relying on iRepertoire HTBI primers and Arm-PCR of CDR3 regions, the team built TCR beta libraries. A single record per CDR3 protein comes from TCRdb applying MiXCR to the multiplex PCR reads. The sample holds approximately 540,000 distinct CDR3 sequences, 9.5% to 15% seen once. This clonotype was seen many times. V was pared by 2 bases and J by 0 bases, with 11 bases between. CDR1 SNHLY and CDR2 FYNNEI come from the germline V gene. The CDR3 extends over 15 amino acids. The sample was also reused in another study, on T cells in Graves' hyperthyroidism and ophthalmopathy.

The sequence was obtained from a woman under 40 with Graves disease. This material consisted of peripheral blood mononuclear cells (PBMCs), taken at new diagnosis, from a patient treated with antithyroid drugs. The chain couples TRBV2 to TRBJ2-7, with D perhaps given as TRBD1 or TRBD2 (6 bases each). For the CDR3, the DNA is TGTGCCAGCAGTGAATTAGGGGGGAGCTCCTACGAGCAGTACTTC. It is translated as CASSELGGSSYEQYF.